The present TCR beta chain was sequenced within a study of blood T cell repertoires in COVID-19. Study details: Samples came from the United States, Italy and Spain, spanning acute and convalescent COVID-19. T cells, B-cell-depleted T cells, or PBMCs supplied cDNA or gDNA.

In the source study's methods: Using reference gene primer amplification, nucleated cell counts were estimated. Generated by immunoSEQ multiplex PCR, the TCRdb table keeps only in-frame clones and is missing some. V and J calls and clone size follow that table, whereas D and trimming were derived from the DNA. Here the sample spans more than 85,000 clones, 80% being singletons. In this sample, this clone turned up once. Sequences were obtained from peripheral blood. The clonotype originates from a human donor in a cohort sampled during active or convalescent COVID-19.

The CDR3 nucleotides read TGCAGCGTTTACTCCGGAGGGCCCACCGGGGAGCTGTTTTTT. This translates into CSVYSGGPTGELFF. The gene calls are TRBV29-1 and TRBJ2-2, with D tentatively TRBD2 (6 bases). Germline values: CDR1 SQVTM, CDR2 ANQGSEA. This CDR3 is built from 14 residues. Trimming pared 5 bases from V and 4 bases from J, leaving 14 bases between.